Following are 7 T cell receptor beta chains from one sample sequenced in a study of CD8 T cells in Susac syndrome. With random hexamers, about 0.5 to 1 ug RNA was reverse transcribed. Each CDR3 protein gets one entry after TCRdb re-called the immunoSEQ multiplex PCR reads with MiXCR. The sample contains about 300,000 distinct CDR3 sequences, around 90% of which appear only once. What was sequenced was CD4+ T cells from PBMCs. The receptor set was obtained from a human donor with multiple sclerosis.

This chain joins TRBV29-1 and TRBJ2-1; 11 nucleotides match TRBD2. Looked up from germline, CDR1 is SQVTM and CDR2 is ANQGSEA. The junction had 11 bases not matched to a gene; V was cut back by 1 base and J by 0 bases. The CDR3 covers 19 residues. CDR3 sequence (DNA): TGCAGCGTTGAAGGTGTAGCGGGGGGGCCCGAAAGCTCCTACAATGAGCAGTTCTTC. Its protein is CSVEGVAGGPESSYNEQFF.

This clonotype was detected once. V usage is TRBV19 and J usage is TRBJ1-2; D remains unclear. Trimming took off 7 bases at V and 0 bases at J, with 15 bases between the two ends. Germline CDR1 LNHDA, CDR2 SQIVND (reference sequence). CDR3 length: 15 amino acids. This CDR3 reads CASTSPGIANYGYTF. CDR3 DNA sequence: TGTGCCAGTACCTCACCCGGCATAGCTAACTATGGCTACACCTTC.

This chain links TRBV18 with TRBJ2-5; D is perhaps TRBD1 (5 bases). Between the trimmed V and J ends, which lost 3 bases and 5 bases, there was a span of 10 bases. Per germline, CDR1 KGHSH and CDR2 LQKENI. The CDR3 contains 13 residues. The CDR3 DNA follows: TGTGCCAGCTCACCGGCCCCAGGGGAGACCCAGTACTTC. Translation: CASSPAPGETQYF.

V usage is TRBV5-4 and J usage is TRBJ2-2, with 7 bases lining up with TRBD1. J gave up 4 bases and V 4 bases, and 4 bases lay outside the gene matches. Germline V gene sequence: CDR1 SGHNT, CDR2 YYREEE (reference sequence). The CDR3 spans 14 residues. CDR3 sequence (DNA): TGTGCCAGCAGCCTTAGACAGGGCACCGGGGAGCTGTTTTTT. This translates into CASSLRQGTGELFF. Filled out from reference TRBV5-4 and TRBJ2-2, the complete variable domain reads ETGVTQSPTHLIKTRGQQVTLRCSSQSGHNTVSWYQQALGQGPQFIFQYYREEENGRGNFPPRFSGLQFPNYSSELNVNALELDDSALYLCASSLRQGTGELFFGEGSRLTVL.

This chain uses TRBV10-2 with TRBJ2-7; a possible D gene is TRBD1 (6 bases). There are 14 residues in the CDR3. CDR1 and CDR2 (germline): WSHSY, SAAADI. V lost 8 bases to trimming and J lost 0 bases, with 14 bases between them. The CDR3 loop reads CASFDRPSSYEQYF. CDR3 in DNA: TGCGCCAGCTTCGACAGGCCGAGCTCCTACGAGCAGTACTTC.

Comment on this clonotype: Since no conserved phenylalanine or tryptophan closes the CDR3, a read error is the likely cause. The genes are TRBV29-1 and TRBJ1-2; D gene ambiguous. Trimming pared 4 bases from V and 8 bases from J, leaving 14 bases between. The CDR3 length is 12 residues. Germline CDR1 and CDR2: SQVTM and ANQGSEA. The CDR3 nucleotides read TGCAGCGTTGTTTCAACAGAACTAGGCTACACCCTC. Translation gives CSVVSTELGYTL.

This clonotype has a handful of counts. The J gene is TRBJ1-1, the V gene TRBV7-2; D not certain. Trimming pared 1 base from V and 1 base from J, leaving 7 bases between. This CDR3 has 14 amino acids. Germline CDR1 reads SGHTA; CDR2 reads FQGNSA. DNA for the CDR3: TGTGCCAGCAGCTTAGGTCGGTCGAACACTGAAGCTTTCTTT. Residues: CASSLGRSNTEAFF.